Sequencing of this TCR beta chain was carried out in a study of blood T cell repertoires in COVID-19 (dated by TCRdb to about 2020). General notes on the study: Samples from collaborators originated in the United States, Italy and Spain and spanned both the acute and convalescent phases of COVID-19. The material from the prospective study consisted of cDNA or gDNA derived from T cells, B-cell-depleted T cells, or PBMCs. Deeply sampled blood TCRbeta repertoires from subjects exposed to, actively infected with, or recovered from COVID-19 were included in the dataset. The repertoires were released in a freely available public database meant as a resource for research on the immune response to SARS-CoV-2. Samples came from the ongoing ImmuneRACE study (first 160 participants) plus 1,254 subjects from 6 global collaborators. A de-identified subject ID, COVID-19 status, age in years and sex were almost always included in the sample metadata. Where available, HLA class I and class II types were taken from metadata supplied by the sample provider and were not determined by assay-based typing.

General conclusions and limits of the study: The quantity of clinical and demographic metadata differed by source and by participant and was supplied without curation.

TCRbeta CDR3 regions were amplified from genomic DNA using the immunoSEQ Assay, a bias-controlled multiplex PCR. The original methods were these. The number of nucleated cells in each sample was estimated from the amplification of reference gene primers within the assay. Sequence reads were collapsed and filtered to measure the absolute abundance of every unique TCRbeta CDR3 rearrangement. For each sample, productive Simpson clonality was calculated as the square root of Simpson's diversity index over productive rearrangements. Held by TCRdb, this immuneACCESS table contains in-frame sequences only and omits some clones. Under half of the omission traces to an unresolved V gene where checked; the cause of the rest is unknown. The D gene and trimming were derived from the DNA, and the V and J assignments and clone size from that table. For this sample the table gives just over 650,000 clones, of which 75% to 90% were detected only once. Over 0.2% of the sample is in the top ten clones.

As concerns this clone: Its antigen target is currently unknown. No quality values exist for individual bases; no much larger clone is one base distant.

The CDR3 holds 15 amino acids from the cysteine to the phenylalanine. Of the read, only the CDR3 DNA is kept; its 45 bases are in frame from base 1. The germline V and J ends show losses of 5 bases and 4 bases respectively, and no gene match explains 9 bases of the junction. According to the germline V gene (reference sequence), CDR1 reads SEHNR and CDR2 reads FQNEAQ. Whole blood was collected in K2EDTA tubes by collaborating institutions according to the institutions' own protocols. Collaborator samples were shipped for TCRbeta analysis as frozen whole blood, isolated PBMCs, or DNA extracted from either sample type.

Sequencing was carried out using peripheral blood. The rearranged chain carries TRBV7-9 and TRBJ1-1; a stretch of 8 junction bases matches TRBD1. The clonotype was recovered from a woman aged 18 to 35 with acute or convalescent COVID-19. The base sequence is TGTGCCAGCAGCCCTCTCGGACAGGGCGGCACTGAAGCTTTCTTT. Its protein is CASSPLGQGGTEAFF. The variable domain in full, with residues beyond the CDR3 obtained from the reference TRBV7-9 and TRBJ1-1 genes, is DTGVSQNPRHKITKRGQNVTFRCDPISEHNRLYWYRQTLGQGPEFLTYFQNEAQLEKSRLLSDRFSAERPKGSFSTLEIQRTEQGDSAMYLCASSPLGQGGTEAFFGQGTRLTVV.